This T cell receptor beta chain comes out of a study of blood T cell repertoires in COVID-19. Study as a whole: T cells, B-cell-depleted T cells, or PBMCs supplied cDNA or gDNA.

The CDR3 contains 15 residues. V was cut by 1 base and J by 7 bases, with 13 bases left in between. From germline, CDR1 is SGHTA and CDR2 FQGNSA. In the source study's methods: Amplification of reference gene primers provided the estimated nucleated cell counts. Here immunoSEQ multiplex PCR was the method, and the copy in TCRdb shows in-frame clones only, minus some. Clone size and the V and J calls come from that table; the DNA yielded D and trimming. The data show approximately 250,000 clones, around four fifths seen once. Sequenced sample: PBMCs or T cells enriched from blood (not recorded which). The chain uses TRBV7-2 and TRBJ1-4; TRBD1 might be the D (6 bases). This TCR derives from a man aged 25 to 40 with acute COVID-19. The CDR3 region has the DNA TGTGCCAGCAGCTTAGGGGGGCGTATGGGTGAAAAACTGTTTTTT. This encodes CASSLGGRMGEKLFF.